This T cell receptor delta chain came from a study of γδ T cells in repeated Plasmodium falciparum infection. At the level of the study: Four controlled malaria infections with P. falciparum NF54 spanned about 23 months. Malian samples came from no-transmission periods or across acute febrile malaria episodes. The study, taken as a whole, reports: Vdelta2-negative gammadelta repertoires appeared less diverse and less shared in Malian than Australian children.

This clone showed up just a few times. The antigen is unknown. The TCRdb protein, from a much larger clone, departs from this DNA's translation at residue 16, likely by read error; the protein shown derives from the DNA. Bulk repertoires came from Vgamma9/Vdelta2+ or Vdelta2-negative gammadelta T cells flow-sorted from PBMC. The CDR3 runs 24 residues. Per germline, CDR1 GEAIGNYY and CDR2 EKD. The V end lost 0 bases, the J end lost 2 bases, and 31 bases lay between the germline ends. Each sorted gammadelta sample had TRG and TRD chains sequenced. TCRdb redid the clone calls on the multiplex PCR reads with CATT. The sample records approximately 90,000 delta-chain clones, approximately 0.96% being singletons.

J is TRDJ3 and V is TRDV2; D might be TRDD2 (6 bases). TCRdb supplies no J gene; here it was assigned by aligning the nucleotide sequence to germline. The clonotype originates from a pool of human donors (malaria-infected and uninfected, not separated). The sequenced sample consisted of gamma-delta T cells from blood. The CDR3 DNA sequence: TGTGCCTGTGACACCGTCCTACGGTCGGGAGAAACAGATAGAAGCCCCTGGGACACCCGACAGATGTTTTTC. Encoded protein: CACDTVLRSGETDRSPWDTRQMFF.